Shown below are 3 T cell receptor beta chains from a single sample sequenced in a study of Ad26.COV2.S vaccination and SARS-CoV-2 variants. Profiling relied on immunoSEQ multiplex PCR, and the TCRdb table lists in-frame clones only, not all of them. The sample records hundreds of thousands of clones, around 92% being singletons. The treatment is: 15 to 20 received Ad26.COV2.S at low or high dose, single or two shots; 5 received placebo; per-sample allocation not given. Day 63 after the first injection of vaccine or placebo was the sampling time. The material was peripheral blood, obtained in a trial of Ad26.COV2.S vaccine versus placebo. These receptors all stem from a person between 18 and 65 years old who received the Ad26.COV2.S COVID-19 vaccine or a placebo.

The V gene is TRBV6-5, the J gene TRBJ2-7, with 7 bases that match TRBD1. With V trimmed by 9 bases and J by 3 bases, 8 bases remained unmatched. Germline CDR1 is MNHEY and CDR2 is SVGAGI. The CDR3 is 13 amino acids. This CDR3 reads CASRTGTNYEQYF. CDR3 bases: TGTGCCAGTCGGACAGGTACAAACTACGAGCAGTACTTC.

The chain recombines TRBV6-2 or TRBV6-3 with TRBJ2-7, with no clear D. The germline gives CDR1 MNHEY, CDR2 SVGEGT. The CDR3 runs to 11 residues. The V and J ends lost 6 bases and 1 base respectively, with 4 bases between them. CDR3 sequence (DNA): TGTGCCAGCAGCCAATCCTACGAGCAGTACTTC. Protein: CASSQSYEQYF.

The chain is built from TRBV2 and TRBJ2-3; possibly TRBD2 for D (7 bases). This CDR3 contains 17 residues. Germline assignment: CDR1 SNHLY and CDR2 FYNNEI. Trimming removed 0 bases from V and 2 bases from J, with 15 bases in between. CDR3 nucleotides: TGTGCCAGCAGTGAAGCACGGTGGGGGGGCAACACAGATACGCAGTATTTT. Protein product: CASSEARWGGNTDTQYF.